This is a list of T cell receptor beta chains from one sample in a study of long-term antiretroviral therapy in people with HIV. Sequencing was performed with immunoSEQ multiplex PCR; in TCRdb, only in-frame clones are kept and a portion is missing. The top ten hold around 3.6% of the sample, which has 20,000 to 30,000 clones, about 88% seen once. Sequencing was performed on unsorted PBMCs, taken 1.9 years after starting antiretroviral therapy. The receptors were gathered from a woman younger than 45 with HIV. Each CDR3 is given with its conserved first and last residue.

J	V	CDR3
TRBJ2-3	TRBV18	CASSPRTDTQYF
TRBJ1-4	TRBV4-1	CASSRALLQGVDEKLFF
TRBJ2-1	TRBV11-2	CASSFLREGLYNEQFF
TRBJ2-5	TRBV6-6	CASSYSSGGSLETQYF
TRBJ2-2	TRBV5-1	CASSSPGQGIRGTGELFF
TRBJ1-2	TRBV2	CAAGASNYGYTF
TRBJ1-1	TRBV7-3	CASSLGGPMNTEAFF
TRBJ1-5	TRBV7-2	CASSLGSAGGPQHF
TRBJ1-4	TRBV2	CASRLGGGNEKLFF
TRBJ1-2	TRBV5-1	CASSDLTPDYGYTF
TRBJ2-7	TRBV2	CASKTGSVRYEQYF
TRBJ1-6	TRBV9	CASSRGDGTPLHF
TRBJ2-1	TRBV14	CASSHESGTGGYNEQFF
TRBJ1-4	TRBV30	CAWSAPPGAKGEKLFF